Listed below are T cell receptor beta chains from one sample, sequenced in a study of shared clonotypes between healthy human individuals. TCRdb keeps only in-frame clones here, not all; method: immunoSEQ multiplex PCR. The sample has millions of clones; approximately 95% are singletons. The sequenced material came from naive CD8+ T cells sorted from blood. These receptors were collected from a man aged 18 to 30 in good health. Both conserved end residues are part of each CDR3. The D gene is left open where the match is weak. Clone size is shown for a subset of rows, as once, few, many or a class of expanded clone.

CDR3 length	clone size	D gene	V gene	J gene	CDR3 protein	CDR3 DNA
15	-	-	TRBV27	TRBJ2-6	CASSSPRQQANVLTF	TGTGCCAGCAGTTCTCCCCGACAGCAAGCCAACGTCCTGACTTTC
13	-	-	TRBV27	TRBJ2-1	CASSPPGHNEQFF	TGTGCCAGCAGTCCCCCCGGGCACAATGAGCAGTTCTTC
16	once	-	TRBV9	TRBJ2-6	CASSPQGASGANVLTF	TGTGCCAGCAGCCCGCAGGGCGCCTCTGGGGCCAACGTCCTGACTTTC
15	-	TRBD2	TRBV19	TRBJ2-1	CASTPSGGGYNEQFF	TGTGCCAGTACCCCGAGCGGGGGGGGTTACAATGAGCAGTTCTTC
18	-	TRBD2	TRBV4-1	TRBJ2-7	CASSQDVLAGALSYEQYF	TGCGCCAGCAGCCAAGATGTACTAGCGGGGGCCCTTTCCTACGAGCAGTACTTC
17	-	-	TRBV7-9	TRBJ2-3	CASSPSPDTKYTDTQYF	TGTGCCAGCAGCCCATCTCCGGACACAAAATACACAGATACGCAGTATTTT
15	-	TRBD2	TRBV5-4	TRBJ2-5	CASSSALAVGETQYF	TGTGCCAGCAGCTCCGCTCTAGCGGTCGGGGAGACCCAGTACTTC
15	-	TRBD1	TRBV5-4	TRBJ2-7	CASSPGQGLSYEQYF	TGTGCCAGCAGTCCGGGACAGGGCCTCTCCTACGAGCAGTACTTC
13	-	-	TRBV14	TRBJ2-1	CASSQARGSEQFF	TGTGCCAGCAGCCAGGCCCGGGGCTCTGAGCAGTTCTTC
17	-	TRBD1	TRBV4-1	TRBJ1-6	CASSSPGGAPENSPLHF	TGCGCCAGCAGCTCCCCAGGGGGGGCGCCGGAGAATTCACCCCTCCACTTT
14	-	-	TRBV10-3	TRBJ2-4	CAISEGDWQNIQYF	TGTGCCATCAGTGAGGGGGACTGGCAAAACATTCAGTACTTC
16	-	TRBD1	TRBV7-2	TRBJ2-1	CASTKIQGARYNEQFF	TGTGCCAGCACCAAAATACAGGGGGCTCGCTACAATGAGCAGTTCTTC
14	-	TRBD1	TRBV7-9	TRBJ2-7	CASSPGQGVYEQYF	TGTGCCAGCAGCCCGGGACAGGGGGTGTACGAGCAGTACTTC
13	-	-	TRBV6-1	TRBJ2-7	CASSAGTTYEQYF	TGTGCCAGCAGCGCAGGGACAACCTACGAGCAGTACTTC
15	-	-	TRBV18	TRBJ1-6	CASSLRTEPNSPLHF	TGTGCCAGCTCACTACGGACCGAACCCAATTCACCCCTCCACTTT
15	few	-	TRBV10-3	TRBJ1-4	CAISAHMATNEKLFF	TGTGCCATCAGTGCCCACATGGCAACTAATGAAAAACTGTTTTTT
14	-	TRBD2	TRBV9	TRBJ2-3	CASSEAGGSNTQYF	TGTGCCAGCAGCGAAGCGGGAGGCTCAAATACGCAGTATTTT
12	-	-	TRBV7-9	TRBJ1-2	CASSPRPHGYTF	TGTGCCAGCAGCCCCCGACCGCATGGCTACACCTTC
16	-	-	TRBV27	TRBJ2-7	CASSPLGGVGTYEQYF	TGTGCCAGCAGTCCCCTTGGGGGAGTGGGAACCTACGAGCAGTACTTC
14	-	TRBD2	TRBV4-2	TRBJ2-7	CASSQGEGFHEQYF	TGTGCCAGCAGCCAAGGGGAGGGTTTCCACGAGCAGTACTTC
14	-	TRBD1	TRBV27	TRBJ2-7	CASSFTGGSYEQYF	TGTGCCAGCAGTTTTACAGGGGGCTCATACGAGCAGTACTTC
13	-	-	TRBV4-2	TRBJ2-2	CASSLGIAGELFF	TGTGCCAGCAGCCTAGGGATTGCCGGGGAGCTGTTTTTT
14	-	TRBD1	TRBV28	TRBJ1-1	CASSFRQGSTEAFF	TGTGCCAGCAGTTTCCGACAGGGAAGTACTGAAGCTTTCTTT
15	-	-	TRBV28	TRBJ1-4	CASTVLGELHEKLFF	TGTGCCAGTACCGTTTTGGGGGAATTACATGAAAAACTGTTTTTT
16	-	TRBD1	TRBV4-1	TRBJ1-2	CASSHLLGTANYGYTF	TGCGCCAGCAGCCATCTTCTAGGGACAGCTAACTATGGCTACACCTTC
12	-	-	TRBV9	TRBJ1-4	CASSVDDEKLFF	TGTGCCAGCAGCGTAGACGATGAAAAACTGTTTTTT
13	-	-	TRBV11-2	TRBJ2-5	CASSLWAGETQYF	TGTGCCAGCAGCTTGTGGGCCGGGGAGACCCAGTACTTC
14	-	-	TRBV2	TRBJ2-3	CASNAVWGTDTQYF	TGTGCCAGCAACGCGGTGTGGGGCACAGATACGCAGTATTTT
17	-	-	TRBV2	TRBJ1-2	CASRTWSRDNNNYGYTF	TGTGCCAGCAGAACCTGGAGCCGGGACAATAATAACTATGGCTACACCTTC
13	-	-	TRBV2	TRBJ2-5	CASREGTLETQYF	TGTGCCAGCAGGGAGGGGACACTGGAGACCCAGTACTTC
15	-	TRBD1	TRBV7-9	TRBJ2-7	CASSPGTGAFYEQYF	TGTGCCAGCAGTCCCGGGACAGGGGCCTTCTACGAGCAGTACTTC
15	once	-	TRBV4-1	TRBJ1-2	CASSPGLIANYGYTF	TGCGCCAGCAGCCCGGGACTCATAGCTAACTATGGCTACACCTTC
14	-	TRBD1	TRBV19	TRBJ1-2	CASSPGTGHYGYTF	TGTGCCAGTAGTCCCGGGACAGGCCACTATGGCTACACCTTC
12	-	-	TRBV6-1	TRBJ2-1	CASSLNYNEQFF	TGTGCCAGCAGCCTTAATTACAATGAGCAGTTCTTC
16	-	-	TRBV5-6	TRBJ2-7	CASSLVYRDTLYEQYF	TGTGCCAGCAGCTTGGTTTACCGGGACACCCTTTACGAGCAGTACTTC
15	once	-	TRBV6-5	TRBJ2-7	CASSPNGGRPYEQYF	TGTGCCAGCAGCCCGAACGGGGGGCGTCCCTACGAGCAGTACTTC
15	-	-	TRBV9	TRBJ2-5	CASSPRPGSQETQYF	TGTGCCAGCAGCCCAAGGCCCGGGAGCCAAGAGACCCAGTACTTC
13	-	-	TRBV7-6	TRBJ2-7	CASSLASPGRQYF	TGTGCCAGCAGCTTAGCCTCCCCCGGGAGGCAGTACTTC
15	-	TRBD2	TRBV14	TRBJ2-1	CASSQVLAEYNEQFF	TGTGCCAGCAGCCAAGTACTAGCGGAATACAATGAGCAGTTCTTC
13	-	TRBD1	TRBV9	TRBJ2-7	CASSVGQGSEQYF	TGTGCCAGCAGCGTCGGACAGGGCTCCGAGCAGTACTTC
13	-	-	TRBV5-6	TRBJ2-5	CASSFLPPETQYF	TGTGCCAGCAGCTTCCTGCCCCCGGAGACCCAGTACTTC
15	-	-	TRBV9	TRBJ2-5	CASSAPPPGQETQYF	TGTGCCAGCAGCGCCCCTCCTCCAGGCCAAGAGACCCAGTACTTC
15	-	-	TRBV25-1	TRBJ2-1	CAISVGDSSYNEQFF	TGTGCCATTTCAGTAGGGGATAGCTCCTACAATGAGCAGTTCTTC
15	-	-	TRBV7-2	TRBJ1-5	CASSLVWGWDQPQHF	TGTGCCAGCAGCTTAGTATGGGGATGGGATCAGCCCCAGCATTTT
13	-	-	TRBV28	TRBJ2-3	CASSGSLGDTQYF	TGTGCCAGCAGTGGGAGCCTTGGAGATACGCAGTATTTT
14	-	TRBD2	TRBV6-5	TRBJ2-1	CASSYFAGVNEQFF	TGTGCCAGCAGTTACTTCGCGGGAGTCAATGAGCAGTTCTTC
15	-	-	TRBV27	TRBJ2-6	CASSFTYSGANVLTF	TGTGCCAGCAGTTTTACGTACTCTGGGGCCAACGTCCTGACTTTC
14	-	-	TRBV6-5	TRBJ2-5	CASSPYGRGETQYF	TGTGCCAGCAGTCCGTACGGGCGAGGCGAGACCCAGTACTTC
15	-	-	TRBV27	TRBJ2-5	CASSLTASFQETQYF	TGTGCCAGCAGTTTAACGGCCTCATTCCAAGAGACCCAGTACTTC
17	-	TRBD2	TRBV4-1	TRBJ2-7	CASAGLAGGFPAYEQYF	TGCGCCAGCGCGGGACTAGCGGGAGGCTTTCCCGCCTACGAGCAGTACTTC
14	-	TRBD2	TRBV10-3	TRBJ2-1	CAITPGRADNEQFF	TGTGCCATCACACCCGGGAGGGCTGACAATGAGCAGTTCTTC
16	-	TRBD1	TRBV5-4	TRBJ2-7	CASSLGQGLNSYEQYF	TGTGCCAGCAGCTTGGGACAGGGGCTCAACTCCTACGAGCAGTACTTC
16	-	TRBD2	TRBV11-2	TRBJ2-3	CASRPTSGGITDTQYF	TGTGCCAGCAGGCCGACTAGCGGGGGAATCACAGATACGCAGTATTTT
14	-	-	TRBV6-5	TRBJ1-1	CASSASPGNTEAFF	TGTGCCAGCAGCGCCTCCCCGGGGAACACTGAAGCTTTCTTT